This TCR beta chain was retrieved from a study of metastatic and nonmetastatic thyroid tumors. Overall study: A comparison of repertoires was made across blood and tumor or nodule tissue from malignant and benign thyroid patients.

In the original processing: The distant-metastasis classifier for papillary thyroid cancer was built from CDR3 differences across clinicopathological groups. TCRdb recomputed clones from the PCR reads via MiXCR. For this entry, the V and J calls and clone size follow TCRdb and not the study's own pipeline. The table has just under 60,000 clones, 15% to 20% seen once. At least ten counts were recorded for this clone. The antigen is unknown. Study-wide findings and caveats: Patients with malignant thyroid tumors reportedly had significantly higher TCR beta diversity than those with benign nodules, in blood and tumor.

Until they underwent thyroid surgery, no patient had received any treatment. This clonotype originated in a male donor with papillary thyroid cancer or a benign thyroid nodule (not recorded which). Some clones in this sample may be carry-over from other donors' samples. The specimen was blood.

The CDR3 DNA reads TGTGCCAGCAGCCAAGATCGCCTGCCGCTTGGCTACACCTTC. It specifies CASSQDRLPLGYTF. The rearrangement joins TRBV3-1 to TRBJ1-2; no firm D call. Germline V lookup: CDR1 LGHDT, CDR2 YNNKEL (reference sequence). V lost 0 bases and J 7 bases, leaving 12 bases between the germline ends. The CDR3 covers 14 residues.